The T cell receptor (beta chain) under discussion was sequenced for a study of T cells expressing NK-cell markers. Broader study findings: Similarly, these clonotypes led the CD3+CD56-NKG2C+ fraction as well in a handful of donors. Each of a handful of donors carried dominant NKG2C+ clonotypes accounting for about 1.0-8% of CD8+ T cells.

About this clonotype: Its specificity is not known.

Germline CDR1 LNHDA, CDR2 SQIVND (reference sequence). The CDR3 totals 13 residues. TCRdb re-analyzed the 5' RACE reads; it lists each CDR3 protein once, without DNA. The table lists roughly 280,000 distinct CDR3 sequences, with under 0.5% in the top ten. The sequence was obtained from a man aged 18 to 29 in good health. This chain uses TRBV19 with TRBJ2-1; TCRdb names TRBD2, which stays unverified in the absence of DNA. Sequencing used blood T cells: a sorted CD56 or NKG2C T cell subset, CD4+ or CD8+ T cells, or bulk PBMC T cells (not recorded which). CDR3 loop: CASKRLGTNEQFF.